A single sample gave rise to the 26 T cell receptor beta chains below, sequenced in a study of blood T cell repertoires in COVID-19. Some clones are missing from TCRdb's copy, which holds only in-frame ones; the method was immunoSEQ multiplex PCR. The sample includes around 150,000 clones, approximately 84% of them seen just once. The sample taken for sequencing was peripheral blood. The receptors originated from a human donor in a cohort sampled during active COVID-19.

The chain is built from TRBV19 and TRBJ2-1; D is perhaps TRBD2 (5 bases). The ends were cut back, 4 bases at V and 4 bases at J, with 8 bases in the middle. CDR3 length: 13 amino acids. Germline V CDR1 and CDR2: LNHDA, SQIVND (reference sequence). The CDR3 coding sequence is TGTGCCAGTAGTAGGAGGACGTACAATGAGCAGTTCTTC. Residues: CASSRRTYNEQFF.

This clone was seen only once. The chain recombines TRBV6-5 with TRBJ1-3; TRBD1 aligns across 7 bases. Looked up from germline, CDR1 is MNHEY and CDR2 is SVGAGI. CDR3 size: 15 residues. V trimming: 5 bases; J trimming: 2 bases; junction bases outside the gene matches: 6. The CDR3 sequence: CASSPTGLTGNTIYF. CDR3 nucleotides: TGTGCCAGCAGTCCGACAGGGTTAACTGGAAACACCATATATTTT.

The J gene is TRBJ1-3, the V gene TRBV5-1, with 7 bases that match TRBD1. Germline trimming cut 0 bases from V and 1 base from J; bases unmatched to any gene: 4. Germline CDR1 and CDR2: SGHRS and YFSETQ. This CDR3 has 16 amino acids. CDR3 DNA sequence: TGCGCCAGCAGCTTGGAGACAGGGAAGTCTGGAAACACCATATATTTT. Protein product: CASSLETGKSGNTIYF.

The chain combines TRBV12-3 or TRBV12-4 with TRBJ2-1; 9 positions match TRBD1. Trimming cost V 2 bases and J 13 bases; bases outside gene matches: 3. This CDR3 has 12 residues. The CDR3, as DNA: TGTGCCAGCAGTTTAAACAGGGGGCCACAGTTCTTC. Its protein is CASSLNRGPQFF.

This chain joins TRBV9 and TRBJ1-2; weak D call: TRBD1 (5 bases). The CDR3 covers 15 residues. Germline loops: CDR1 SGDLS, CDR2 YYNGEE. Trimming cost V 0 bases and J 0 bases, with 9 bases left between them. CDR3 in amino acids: CASSVAARANYGYTF. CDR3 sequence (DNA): TGTGCCAGCAGCGTAGCGGCCAGGGCTAACTATGGCTACACCTTC.

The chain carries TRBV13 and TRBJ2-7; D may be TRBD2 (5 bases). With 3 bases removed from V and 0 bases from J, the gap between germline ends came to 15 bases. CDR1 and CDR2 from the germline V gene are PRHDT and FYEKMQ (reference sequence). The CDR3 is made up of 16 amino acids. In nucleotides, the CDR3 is TGTGCCAGCAGCTTGGCCCCACTAGGATCCTCCTACGAGCAGTACTTC. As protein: CASSLAPLGSSYEQYF.

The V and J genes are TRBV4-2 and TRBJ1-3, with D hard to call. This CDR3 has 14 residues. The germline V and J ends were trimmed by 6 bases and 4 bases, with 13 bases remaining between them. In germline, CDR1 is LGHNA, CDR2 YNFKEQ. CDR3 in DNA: TGTGCCAGCAGGCCCACAATCACCGGAAACACCATATATTTT. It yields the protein CASRPTITGNTIYF.

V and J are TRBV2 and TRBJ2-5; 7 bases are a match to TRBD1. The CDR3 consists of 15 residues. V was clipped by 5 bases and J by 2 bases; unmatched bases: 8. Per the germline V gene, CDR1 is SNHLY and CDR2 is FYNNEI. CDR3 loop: CASSPGQRSQETQYF. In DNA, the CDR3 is TGTGCCAGCAGTCCGGGACAGCGAAGTCAAGAGACCCAGTACTTC.

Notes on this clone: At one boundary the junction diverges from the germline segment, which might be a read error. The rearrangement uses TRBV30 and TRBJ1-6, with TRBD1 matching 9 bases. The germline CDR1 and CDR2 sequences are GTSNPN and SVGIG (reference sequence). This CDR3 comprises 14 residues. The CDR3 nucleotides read TGTGCCTGTCTCCCTGGGACAGGGAATTCACCCTTCCACTTT. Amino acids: CACLPGTGNSPFHF.

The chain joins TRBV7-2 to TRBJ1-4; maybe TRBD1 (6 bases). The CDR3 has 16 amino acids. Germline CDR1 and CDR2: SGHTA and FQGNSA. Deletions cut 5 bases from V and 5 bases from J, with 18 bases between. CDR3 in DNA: TGTGCCAGCAGCCCAACCGGACAGAGGCTCAATGAAAAACTGTTTTTT. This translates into CASSPTGQRLNEKLFF.

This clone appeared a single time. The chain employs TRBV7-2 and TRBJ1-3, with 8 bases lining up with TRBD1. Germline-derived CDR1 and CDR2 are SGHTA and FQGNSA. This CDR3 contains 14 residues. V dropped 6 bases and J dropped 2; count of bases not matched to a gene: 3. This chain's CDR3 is CASRPTGAGNTIYF. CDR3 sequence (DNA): TGTGCCAGCAGACCGACAGGGGCTGGAAACACCATATATTTT.

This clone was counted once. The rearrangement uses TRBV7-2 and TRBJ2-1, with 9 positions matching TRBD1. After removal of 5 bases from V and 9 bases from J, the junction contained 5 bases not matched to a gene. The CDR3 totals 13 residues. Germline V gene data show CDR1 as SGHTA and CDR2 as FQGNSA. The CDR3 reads CASSRDRVSEQFF. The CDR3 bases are TGTGCCAGCAGCAGGGACAGGGTAAGTGAGCAGTTCTTC.

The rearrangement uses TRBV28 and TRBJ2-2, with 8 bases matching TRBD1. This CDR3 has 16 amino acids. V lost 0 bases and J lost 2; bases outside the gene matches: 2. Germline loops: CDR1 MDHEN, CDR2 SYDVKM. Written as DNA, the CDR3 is TGTGCCAGCAGTTTATGGCAGGGGGCAAACACCGGGGAGCTGTTTTTT. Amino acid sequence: CASSLWQGANTGELFF.

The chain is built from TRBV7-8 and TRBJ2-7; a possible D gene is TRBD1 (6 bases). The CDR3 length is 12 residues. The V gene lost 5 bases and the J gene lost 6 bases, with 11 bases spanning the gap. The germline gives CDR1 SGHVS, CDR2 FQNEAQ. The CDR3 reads CASSRTVREQYF. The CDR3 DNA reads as TGTGCCAGCAGCCGGACAGTCCGCGAGCAGTACTTC. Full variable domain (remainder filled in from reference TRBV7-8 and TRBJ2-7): GAGVSQSPRYKVAKRGQDVALRCDPISGHVSLFWYQQALGQGPEFLTYFQNEAQLDKSGLPSDRFFAERPEGSVSTLKIQRTQQEDSAVYLCASSRTVREQYFGPGTRLTVT.

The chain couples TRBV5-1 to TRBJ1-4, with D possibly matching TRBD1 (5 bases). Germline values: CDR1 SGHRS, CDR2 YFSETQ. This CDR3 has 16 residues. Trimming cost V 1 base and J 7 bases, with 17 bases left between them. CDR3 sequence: CASSLNGLSQGEKLFF. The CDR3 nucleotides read TGCGCCAGCAGCTTGAATGGCCTAAGCCAGGGTGAAAAACTGTTTTTT.

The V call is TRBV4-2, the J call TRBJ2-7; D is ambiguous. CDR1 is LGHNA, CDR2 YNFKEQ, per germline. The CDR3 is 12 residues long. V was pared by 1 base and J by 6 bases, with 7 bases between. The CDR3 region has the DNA TGTGCCAGCAGCCAAGCTACGGGCGAGCAGTACTTC. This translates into CASSQATGEQYF.

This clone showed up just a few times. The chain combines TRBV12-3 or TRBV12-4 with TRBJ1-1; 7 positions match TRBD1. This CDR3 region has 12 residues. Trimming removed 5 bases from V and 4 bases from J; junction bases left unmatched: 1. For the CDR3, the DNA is TGTGCCAGCAGTGGGACAGTCACTGAAGCTTTCTTT. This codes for CASSGTVTEAFF.

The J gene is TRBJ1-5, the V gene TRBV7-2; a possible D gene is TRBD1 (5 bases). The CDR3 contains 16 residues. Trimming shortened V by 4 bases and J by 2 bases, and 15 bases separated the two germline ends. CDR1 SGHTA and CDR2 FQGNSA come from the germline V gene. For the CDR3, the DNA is TGTGCCAGCAGCTCACCGAATGCCAGGGGCAATCAGCCCCAGCATTTT. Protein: CASSSPNARGNQPQHF.

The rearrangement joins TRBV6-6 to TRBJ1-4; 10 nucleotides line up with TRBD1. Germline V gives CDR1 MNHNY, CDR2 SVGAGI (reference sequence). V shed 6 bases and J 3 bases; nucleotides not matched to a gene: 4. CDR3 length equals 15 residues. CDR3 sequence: CASSWGQGSNEKLFF. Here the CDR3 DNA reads TGTGCCAGCAGCTGGGGACAGGGGTCTAATGAAAAACTGTTTTTT.

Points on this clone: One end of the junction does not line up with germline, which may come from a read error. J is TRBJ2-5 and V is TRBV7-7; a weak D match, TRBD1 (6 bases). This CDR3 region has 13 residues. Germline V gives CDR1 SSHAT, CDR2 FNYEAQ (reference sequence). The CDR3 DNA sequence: TGTGCTAGCAGCTTCGACAGGAGGGAGACCCAGTACTTC. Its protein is CASSFDRRETQYF.

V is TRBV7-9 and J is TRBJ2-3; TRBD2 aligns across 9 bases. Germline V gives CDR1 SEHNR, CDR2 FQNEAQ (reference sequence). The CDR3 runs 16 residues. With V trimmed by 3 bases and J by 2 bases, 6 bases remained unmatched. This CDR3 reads CASSLASGENTDTQYF. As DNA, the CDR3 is TGTGCCAGCAGCTTGGCTAGCGGGGAAAACACAGATACGCAGTATTTT. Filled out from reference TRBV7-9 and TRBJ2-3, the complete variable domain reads DTGVSQNPRHKITKRGQNVTFRCDPISEHNRLYWYRQTLGQGPEFLTYFQNEAQLEKSRLLSDRFSAERPKGSFSTLEIQRTEQGDSAMYLCASSLASGENTDTQYFGPGTRLTVL.

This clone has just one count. This CDR3 is CASSLEALAGTQYF. The CDR3 region has the DNA TGTGCCAGCAGCTTAGAAGCCCTAGCTGGTACGCAGTATTTT. The chain joins TRBV7-2 to TRBJ2-3; possible D gene TRBD2, 5 bases. The V end was cut by 1 base, the J end by 8 bases, with 13 bases between. CDR3 length: 14 amino acids. Germline V gene lookup returns CDR1 SGHTA and CDR2 FQGNSA.

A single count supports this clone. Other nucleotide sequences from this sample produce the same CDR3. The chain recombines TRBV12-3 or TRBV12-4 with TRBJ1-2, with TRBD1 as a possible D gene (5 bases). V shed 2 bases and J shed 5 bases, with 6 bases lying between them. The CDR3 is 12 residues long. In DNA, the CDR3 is TGTGCCAGCAGTTTACAGGGATATGGCTACACCTTC. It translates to CASSLQGYGYTF.

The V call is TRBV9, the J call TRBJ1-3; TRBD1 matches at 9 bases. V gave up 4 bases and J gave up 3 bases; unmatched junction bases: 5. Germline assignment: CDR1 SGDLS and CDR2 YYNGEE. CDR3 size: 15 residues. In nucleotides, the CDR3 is TGTGCCAGCAGCTCTGGGACAGGGTTTGGAAACACCATATATTTT. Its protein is CASSSGTGFGNTIYF.

The CDR3 spells CASSSDRGLGEKLFF. CDR3 bases: TGTGCCAGCAGCTCTGACAGGGGTTTGGGTGAAAAACTGTTTTTT. This rearrangement joins TRBV7-2 to TRBJ1-4; 8 bases match TRBD1. Germline CDR1 SGHTA, CDR2 FQGNSA. The CDR3 spans 15 residues. V lost 4 bases to trimming and J lost 7 bases; unmatched junction nucleotides: 8. Drawing the rest from reference TRBV7-2 and TRBJ1-4, the complete variable domain is GAGVSQSPSNKVTEKGKDVELRCDPISGHTALYWYRQSLGQGLEFLIYFQGNSAPDKSGLPSDRFSAERTGGSVSTLTIQRTQQEDSAVYLCASSSDRGLGEKLFFGSGTQLSVL.

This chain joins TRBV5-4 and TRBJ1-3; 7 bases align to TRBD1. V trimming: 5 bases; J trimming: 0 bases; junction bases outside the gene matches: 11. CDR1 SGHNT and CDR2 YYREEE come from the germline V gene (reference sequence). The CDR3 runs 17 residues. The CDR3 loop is CASSSPEGADSGNTIYF. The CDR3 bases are TGTGCCAGCAGTTCACCCGAGGGGGCAGACTCTGGAAACACCATATATTTT. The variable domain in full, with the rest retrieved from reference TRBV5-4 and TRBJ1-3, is ETGVTQSPTHLIKTRGQQVTLRCSSQSGHNTVSWYQQALGQGPQFIFQYYREEENGRGNFPPRFSGLQFPNYSSELNVNALELDDSALYLCASSSPEGADSGNTIYFGEGSWLTVV.